Listed below are T cell receptor beta chains from one sample, sequenced in a study of Tregs in tolerant kidney transplant recipients. The table came from immunoSEQ multiplex PCR; TCRdb's copy has only in-frame clones and leaves some out. The table includes approximately 82,000 clones, 80% to 95% detected once. The sample was CD4+ T cells from blood (PBMCs), taken 12 months after the transplant. The receptors originated from a human patient who received a combined kidney and bone marrow transplant. Some T cells may be the graft donor's. CDR3s include the opening cysteine and the closing phenylalanine or tryptophan. The D gene is left open where the match is weak. Rows give clone size only sometimes, using once, few, many, or a class for an expanded clone.

d_call: TRBD1; v_call: TRBV10-3; clone_size: .; j_call: TRBJ1-1; cdr3_aa: CAIKGRTGEFPEAFF; cdr3_nt: TGTGCCATCAAGGGTCGGACAGGGGAGTTCCCTGAAGCTTTCTTT
d_call: .; v_call: TRBV29-1; clone_size: .; j_call: TRBJ1-2; cdr3_aa: CSVAPDSYYGYTF; cdr3_nt: TGCAGCGTTGCCCCAGACAGTTACTATGGCTACACCTTC
d_call: TRBD2; v_call: TRBV11-1; clone_size: .; j_call: TRBJ2-1; cdr3_aa: CASSLGLAGGRYNEQFF; cdr3_nt: TGTGCCAGCAGTCTGGGACTAGCGGGAGGGCGGTACAATGAGCAGTTCTTC
d_call: TRBD2; v_call: TRBV6-1; clone_size: once; j_call: TRBJ2-1; cdr3_aa: CASSPGLGEYNEQFF; cdr3_nt: TGTGCCAGCAGCCCCGGACTAGGAGAGTACAATGAGCAGTTCTTC
d_call: TRBD1; v_call: TRBV7-3; clone_size: few; j_call: TRBJ2-2; cdr3_aa: CATRQGANTGELFF; cdr3_nt: TGTGCCACCAGGCAGGGGGCGAACACCGGGGAGCTGTTTTTT
d_call: TRBD1; v_call: TRBV7-2; clone_size: .; j_call: TRBJ2-5; cdr3_aa: CASSLRQGSSQETQYF; cdr3_nt: TGTGCCAGCAGCCTAAGACAGGGAAGCTCCCAAGAGACCCAGTACTTC
d_call: .; v_call: TRBV4-1; clone_size: .; j_call: TRBJ2-3; cdr3_aa: CASSQFSVQDTQYF; cdr3_nt: TGCGCCAGCAGCCAATTTTCAGTTCAAGATACGCAGTATTTT
d_call: .; v_call: TRBV5-4; clone_size: .; j_call: TRBJ1-3; cdr3_aa: CASSLGGARTGNTIYF; cdr3_nt: TGTGCCAGCAGCCTAGGGGGGGCGAGGACTGGAAACACCATATATTTT
d_call: TRBD2; v_call: TRBV28; clone_size: .; j_call: TRBJ2-5; cdr3_aa: CASSFQSGGGETQYF; cdr3_nt: TGTGCCAGCAGTTTCCAGAGCGGGGGGGGAGAGACCCAGTACTTC
d_call: .; v_call: TRBV6-5; clone_size: .; j_call: TRBJ2-7; cdr3_aa: CASTRGHSGLYEQYF; cdr3_nt: TGTGCCAGCACTAGGGGACATTCGGGTCTGTACGAGCAGTACTTC
d_call: TRBD1; v_call: TRBV5-1; clone_size: .; j_call: TRBJ1-6; cdr3_aa: CASSSGTGNNSPLHF; cdr3_nt: TGCGCCAGCAGTTCCGGGACAGGGAATAATTCCCCCCTCCACTTT
d_call: .; v_call: TRBV10-3; clone_size: few; j_call: TRBJ2-7; cdr3_aa: CAISSQGNEQYF; cdr3_nt: TGTGCCATCAGTTCCCAGGGAAACGAGCAGTACTTC
d_call: .; v_call: TRBV4-3; clone_size: .; j_call: TRBJ2-7; cdr3_aa: CASSQGPIGYEQYF; cdr3_nt: TGCGCCAGCAGCCAGGGCCCTATAGGATACGAGCAGTACTTC
d_call: .; v_call: TRBV11-2; clone_size: .; j_call: TRBJ2-2; cdr3_aa: CASSLRQVITGELFF; cdr3_nt: TGTGCCAGCAGCCTAAGACAGGTTATCACCGGGGAGCTGTTTTTT
d_call: TRBD1; v_call: TRBV5-8; clone_size: .; j_call: TRBJ1-5; cdr3_aa: CASSQGQGYQPQHF; cdr3_nt: TGTGCCAGCAGCCAGGGACAGGGGTATCAGCCCCAGCATTTT